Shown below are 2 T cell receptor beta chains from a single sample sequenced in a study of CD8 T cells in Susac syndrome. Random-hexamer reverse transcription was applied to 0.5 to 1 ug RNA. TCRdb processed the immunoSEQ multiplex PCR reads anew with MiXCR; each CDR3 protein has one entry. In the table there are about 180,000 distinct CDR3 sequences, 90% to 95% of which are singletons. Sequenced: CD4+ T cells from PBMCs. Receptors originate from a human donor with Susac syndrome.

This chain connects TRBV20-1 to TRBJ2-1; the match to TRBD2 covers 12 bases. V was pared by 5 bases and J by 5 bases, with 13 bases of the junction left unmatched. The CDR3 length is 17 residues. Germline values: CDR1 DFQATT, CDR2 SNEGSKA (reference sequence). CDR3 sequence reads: CSARRPTSGSPNNEQFF. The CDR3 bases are TGCAGTGCTCGTAGGCCGACTAGCGGGAGTCCTAACAATGAGCAGTTCTTC.

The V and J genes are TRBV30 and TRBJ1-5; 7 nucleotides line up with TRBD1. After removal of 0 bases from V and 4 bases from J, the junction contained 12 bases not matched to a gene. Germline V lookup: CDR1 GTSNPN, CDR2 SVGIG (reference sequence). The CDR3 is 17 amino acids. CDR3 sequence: CAWSVRFGYRGNQPQHF. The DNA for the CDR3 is TGTGCCTGGAGTGTAAGATTCGGTTACAGGGGTAATCAGCCCCAGCATTTT.